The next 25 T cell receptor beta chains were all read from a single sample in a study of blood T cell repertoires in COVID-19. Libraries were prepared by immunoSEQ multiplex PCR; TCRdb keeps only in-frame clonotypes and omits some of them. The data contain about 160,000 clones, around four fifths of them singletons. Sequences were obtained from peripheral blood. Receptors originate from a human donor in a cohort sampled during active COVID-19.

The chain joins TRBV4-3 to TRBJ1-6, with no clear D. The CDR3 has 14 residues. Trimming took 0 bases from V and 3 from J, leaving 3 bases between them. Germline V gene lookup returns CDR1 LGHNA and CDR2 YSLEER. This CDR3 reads CASSQDIYNSPLHF. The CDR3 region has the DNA TGCGCCAGCAGCCAAGACATCTATAATTCACCCCTCCACTTT.

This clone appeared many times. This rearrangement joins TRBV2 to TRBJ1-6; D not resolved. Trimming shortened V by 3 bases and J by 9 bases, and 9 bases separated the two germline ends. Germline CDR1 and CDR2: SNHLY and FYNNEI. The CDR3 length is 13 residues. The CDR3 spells CASSEGLGSPLHF. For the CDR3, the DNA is TGTGCCAGCAGTGAGGGTCTAGGTTCACCCCTCCACTTT.

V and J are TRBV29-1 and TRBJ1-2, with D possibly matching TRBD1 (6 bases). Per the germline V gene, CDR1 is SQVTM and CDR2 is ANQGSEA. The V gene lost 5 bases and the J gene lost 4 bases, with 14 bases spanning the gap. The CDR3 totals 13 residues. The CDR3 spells CSVSGLGGYGYTF. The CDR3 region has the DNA TGCAGCGTTTCAGGGTTAGGGGGCTATGGCTACACCTTC.

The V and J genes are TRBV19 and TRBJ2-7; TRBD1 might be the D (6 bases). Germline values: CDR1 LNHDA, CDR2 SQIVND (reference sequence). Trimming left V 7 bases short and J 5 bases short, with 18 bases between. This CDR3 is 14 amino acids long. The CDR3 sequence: CASTRGTANDEQYF. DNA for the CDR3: TGTGCCAGTACCAGGGGAACAGCAAACGACGAGCAGTACTTC.

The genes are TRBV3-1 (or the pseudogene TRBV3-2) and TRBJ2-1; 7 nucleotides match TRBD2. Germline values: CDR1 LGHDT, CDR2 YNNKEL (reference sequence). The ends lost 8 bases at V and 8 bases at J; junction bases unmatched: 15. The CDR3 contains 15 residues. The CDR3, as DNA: TGTGCCAGCTGCCTCCTGGGGGGGGAAGTCGATGAGCAGTTCTTC. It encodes CASCLLGGEVDEQFF.

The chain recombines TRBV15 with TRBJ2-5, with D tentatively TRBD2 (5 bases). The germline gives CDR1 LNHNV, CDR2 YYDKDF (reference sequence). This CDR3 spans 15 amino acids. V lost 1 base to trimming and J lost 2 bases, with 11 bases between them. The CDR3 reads CATSRGTGWQETQYF. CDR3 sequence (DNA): TGTGCCACCAGCAGAGGGACGGGATGGCAAGAGACCCAGTACTTC.

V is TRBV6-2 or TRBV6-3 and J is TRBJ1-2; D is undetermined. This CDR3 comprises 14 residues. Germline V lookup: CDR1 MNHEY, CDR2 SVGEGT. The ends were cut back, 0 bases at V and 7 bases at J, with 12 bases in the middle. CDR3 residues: CASSYSGGIGGYTF. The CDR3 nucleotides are TGTGCCAGCAGTTACTCTGGCGGGATTGGTGGCTACACCTTC.

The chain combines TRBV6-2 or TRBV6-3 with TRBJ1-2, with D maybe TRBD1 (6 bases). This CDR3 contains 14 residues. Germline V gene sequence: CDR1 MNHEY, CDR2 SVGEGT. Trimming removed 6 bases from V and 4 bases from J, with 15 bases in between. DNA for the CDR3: TGTGCCAGCAGCCGGGACACCGCCGGCTATGGCTACACCTTC. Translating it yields CASSRDTAGYGYTF.

The CDR3 here is CASSFSGGKNNEQFF. CDR3 in DNA: TGTGCCAGCAGCTTTAGCGGGGGTAAGAACAATGAGCAGTTCTTC. The chain is built from TRBV7-2 and TRBJ2-1; TRBD2 agrees at 9 bases. This CDR3 has 15 amino acids. Germline loops: CDR1 SGHTA, CDR2 FQGNSA. The V segment lost 3 bases and the J segment 5 bases; nucleotides outside the gene matches: 5.

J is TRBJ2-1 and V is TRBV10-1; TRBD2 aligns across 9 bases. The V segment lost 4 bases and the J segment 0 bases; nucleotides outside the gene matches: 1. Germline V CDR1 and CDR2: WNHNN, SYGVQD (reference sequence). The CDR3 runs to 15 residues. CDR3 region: CASSGLAASYNEQFF. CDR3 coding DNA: TGCGCCAGCAGTGGACTAGCGGCCTCCTACAATGAGCAGTTCTTC.

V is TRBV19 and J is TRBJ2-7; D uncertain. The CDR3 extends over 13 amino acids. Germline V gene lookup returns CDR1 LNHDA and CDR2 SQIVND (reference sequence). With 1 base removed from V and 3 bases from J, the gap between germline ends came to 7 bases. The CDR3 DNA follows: TGTGCCAGTAGTATAGCCCTAAACTACGAGCAGTACTTC. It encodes CASSIALNYEQYF.

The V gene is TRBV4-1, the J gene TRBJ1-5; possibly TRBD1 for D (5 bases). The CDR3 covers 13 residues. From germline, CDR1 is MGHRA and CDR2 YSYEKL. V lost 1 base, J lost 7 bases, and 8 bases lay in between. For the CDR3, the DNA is TGCGCCAGCAGCCAAGGGGGGGACCAGCCCCAGCATTTT. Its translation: CASSQGGDQPQHF.

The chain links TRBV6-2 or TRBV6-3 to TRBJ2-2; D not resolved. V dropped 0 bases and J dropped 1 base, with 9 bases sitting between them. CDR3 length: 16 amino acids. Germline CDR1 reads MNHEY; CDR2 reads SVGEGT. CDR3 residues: CASSYSPGRNTGELFF. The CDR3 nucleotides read TGTGCCAGCAGTTACTCCCCGGGTCGGAACACCGGGGAGCTGTTTTTT.

The CDR3 nucleotides are TGCGCCAGCAGCCAAGATGGGCGGGAGGGGCGCGAGCAGTACTTC. This gives the protein CASSQDGREGREQYF. The rearrangement links TRBV4-3 to TRBJ2-7, with 9 positions matching TRBD2. Germline V gene data show CDR1 as LGHNA and CDR2 as YSLEER. The CDR3 is 15 residues long. The trim removed 0 bases at V and 6 bases at J, leaving 6 bases unmatched.

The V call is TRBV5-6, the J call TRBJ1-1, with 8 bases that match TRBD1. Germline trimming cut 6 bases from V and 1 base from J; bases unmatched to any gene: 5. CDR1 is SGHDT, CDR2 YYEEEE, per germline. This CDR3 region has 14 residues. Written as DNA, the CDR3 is TGTGCCAGCACCCTCGGACAGGGGAACACTGAAGCTTTCTTT. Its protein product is CASTLGQGNTEAFF. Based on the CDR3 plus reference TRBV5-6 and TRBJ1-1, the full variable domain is DAGVTQSPTHLIKTRGQQVTLRCSPKSGHDTVSWYQQALGQGPQFIFQYYEEEERQRGNFPDRFSGHQFPNYSSELNVNALLLGDSALYLCASTLGQGNTEAFFGQGTRLTVV.

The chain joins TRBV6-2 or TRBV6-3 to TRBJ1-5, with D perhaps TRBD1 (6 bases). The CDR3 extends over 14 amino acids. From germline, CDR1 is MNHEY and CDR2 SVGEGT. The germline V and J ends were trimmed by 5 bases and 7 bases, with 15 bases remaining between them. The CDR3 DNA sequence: TGTGCCAGCAGTGACCGACAGGATGGACAGCCCCAGCATTTT. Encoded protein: CASSDRQDGQPQHF.

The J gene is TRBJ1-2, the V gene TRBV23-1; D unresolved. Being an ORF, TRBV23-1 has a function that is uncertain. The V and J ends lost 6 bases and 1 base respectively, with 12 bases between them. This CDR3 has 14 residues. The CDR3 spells CASSRRSCNYGYTF. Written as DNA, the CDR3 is TGCGCCAGCAGCCGACGGAGTTGTAACTATGGCTACACCTTC.

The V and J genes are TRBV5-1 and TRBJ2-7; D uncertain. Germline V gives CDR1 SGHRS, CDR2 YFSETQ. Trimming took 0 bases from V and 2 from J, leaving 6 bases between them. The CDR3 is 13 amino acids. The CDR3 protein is CASSLARTYEQYF. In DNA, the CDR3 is TGCGCCAGCAGCTTGGCCAGAACCTACGAGCAGTACTTC.

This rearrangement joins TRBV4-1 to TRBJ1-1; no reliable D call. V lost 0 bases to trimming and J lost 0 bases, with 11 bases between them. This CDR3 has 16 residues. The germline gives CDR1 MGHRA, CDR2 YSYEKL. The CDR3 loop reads CASSQEEGWMNTEAFF. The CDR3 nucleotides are TGCGCCAGCAGCCAAGAAGAGGGTTGGATGAACACTGAAGCTTTCTTT.

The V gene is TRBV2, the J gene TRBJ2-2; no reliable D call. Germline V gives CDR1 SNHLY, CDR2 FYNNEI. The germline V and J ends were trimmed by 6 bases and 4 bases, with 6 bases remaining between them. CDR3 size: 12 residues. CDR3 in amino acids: CASSSGTGELFF. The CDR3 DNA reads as TGTGCCAGCAGCTCGGGCACCGGGGAGCTGTTTTTT.

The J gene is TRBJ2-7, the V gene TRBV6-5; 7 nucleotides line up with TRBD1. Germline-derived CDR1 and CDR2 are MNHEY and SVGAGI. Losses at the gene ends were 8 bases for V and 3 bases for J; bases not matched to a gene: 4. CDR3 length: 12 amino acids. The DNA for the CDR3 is TGTGCCAGCCAGGGGGACAGCTACGAGCAGTACTTC. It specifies CASQGDSYEQYF.

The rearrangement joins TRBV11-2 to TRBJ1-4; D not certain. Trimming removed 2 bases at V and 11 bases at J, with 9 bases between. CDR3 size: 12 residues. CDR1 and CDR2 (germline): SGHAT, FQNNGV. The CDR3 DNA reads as TGTGCCAGCAGCTTACCCCCCGGTAAACTGTTTTTT. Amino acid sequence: CASSLPPGKLFF.

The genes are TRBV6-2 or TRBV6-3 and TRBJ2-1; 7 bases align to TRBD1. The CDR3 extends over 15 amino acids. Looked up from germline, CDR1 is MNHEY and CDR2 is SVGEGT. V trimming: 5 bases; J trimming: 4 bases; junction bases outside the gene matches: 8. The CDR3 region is CASSDRDSFYNEQFF. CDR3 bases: TGTGCCAGCAGTGACCGGGACAGCTTTTACAATGAGCAGTTCTTC.

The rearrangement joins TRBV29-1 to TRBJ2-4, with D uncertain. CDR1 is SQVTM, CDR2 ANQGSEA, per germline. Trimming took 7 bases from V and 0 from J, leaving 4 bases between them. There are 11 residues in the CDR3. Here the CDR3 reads CSAQAKNIQYF. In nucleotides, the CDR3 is TGCAGCGCCCAAGCCAAAAACATTCAGTACTTC.

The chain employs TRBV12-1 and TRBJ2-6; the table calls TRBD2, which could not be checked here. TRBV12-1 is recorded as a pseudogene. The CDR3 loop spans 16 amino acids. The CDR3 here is CASSRVWRSGANVLTF. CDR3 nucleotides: TGTGCCAGCAGTCGGGTATGGCGCTCTGGGGCCAACGTCCTGACTTTC.